The rows below give T cell receptor beta chains drawn from one sample of a study of glioma-infiltrating T cells. TCRdb redid the calling of the multiplex PCR reads with MiXCR, one entry per CDR3 protein. Among about 140,000 distinct CDR3 sequences listed, about two fifths were seen once. The sequencing sample was made of glioma tissue, nonneoplastic brain tissue, or PBMCs (not recorded which). These receptor sequences come from a human donor with low-grade glioma or glioblastoma, undergoing nonglioma brain surgery, or in good health (not recorded which). Both conserved end residues are part of each CDR3. D genes are given only for firm matches. Size is omitted from some rows. Given values are once, few, many or a class for expanded clones.

TRBV28,TRBJ2-1,many,TRBD2,TGTGCCAGCAGTTTCGAGCGGGAGGCTGCCGAGCAGTTCTTC,CASSFEREAAEQFF
TRBV27,TRBJ1-1,-,-,TGTGCCAGCAGTTTATTATATTCGAACACTGAAGCTTTCTTT,CASSLLYSNTEAFF
TRBV20-1,TRBJ1-1,-,-,TGCAGTGCTAGAAACAGCGCGGGGTTGGGAACTGAAGCTTTCTTT,CSARNSAGLGTEAFF
TRBV18,TRBJ2-5,-,TRBD1,TGTGCCAGCTCACCCGGACAGGTCCGAGAGACCCAGTACTTC,CASSPGQVRETQYF
TRBV28,TRBJ2-3,few,TRBD2,TGTGCCAGCAGTTCGTACCGACTAGCGGGAGGGCCTGATACGCAGTATTTT,CASSSYRLAGGPDTQYF
TRBV19,TRBJ2-7,-,-,TGTGCCAGTAGTGTACGCCTCTCCTACGAGCAGTACTTC,CASSVRLSYEQYF
TRBV3-1,TRBJ2-7,few,-,TGTGCCAGCAGCCAAGGGCAGGGACTCGAGCAGTACTTC,CASSQGQGLEQYF
TRBV12-5,TRBJ2-7,-,-,TGTGCTGGCGCGGGGCAGTACTTC,CAGAGQYF
TRBV6-1,TRBJ2-3,few,-,TGTGCCAGTACGAAGAGGAGCACAGATACGCAGTATTTT,CASTKRSTDTQYF
TRBV4-3,TRBJ2-3,-,TRBD1,TGCGCCAGCAGCCAAGAGTATGCGGGACAGGGACGTCTGGATACGCAGTATTTT,CASSQEYAGQGRLDTQYF
TRBV6-5,TRBJ1-2,-,TRBD1,TGTGCCAGCAGTTACTCGTTGGGACAGGGTGGCTACACCTTC,CASSYSLGQGGYTF
TRBV12-3/TRBV12-4,TRBJ1-2,-,TRBD1,TGTGCCAGCAGGGATAAGGGGGCCCATGGCTACACCTTC,CASRDKGAHGYTF
TRBV27,TRBJ2-7,once,-,TGTGCCAGCAGTTTAGACGCCCTAGTCTACGAGCAGTACTTC,CASSLDALVYEQYF
TRBV7-9,TRBJ1-6,-,-,TGTGCCAGCAGCGCGCAGGATTATAATTCACCCCTCCACTTT,CASSAQDYNSPLHF
TRBV18,TRBJ1-1,-,-,TGTGCCAGCTCAACCCGGCAGCTTTCTGAAGCTTTCTTT,CASSTRQLSEAFF
TRBV20-1,TRBJ1-4,few,-,TGCAGTGCTAGAGTTCCCCCATCGCGGGAAAAACTGTTTTTT,CSARVPPSREKLFF
TRBV4-3,TRBJ2-1,-,-,TGCGCCAGCAGCCAAGACGAGAGAGGTGACAATGAGCAGTTCTTC,CASSQDERGDNEQFF
TRBV19,TRBJ2-7,-,-,TGTGCCAGTAGATTGGGTGTCGCGGGTATCTCCTACGAGCAGTACTTC,CASRLGVAGISYEQYF
TRBV10-3,TRBJ1-5,-,-,TGTGCCATCAGTGGTGGCGGCTACAATCAGCCCCAGCATTTT,CAISGGGYNQPQHF
TRBV7-6,TRBJ2-7,-,TRBD1,TGTGCCAGCGGCGGACAGGGGAGTTTCTCAGGCGAGCAGTACTTC,CASGGQGSFSGEQYF
TRBV27,TRBJ2-7,-,TRBD1,TGTGCCAGCAGTGTAGGGACAGCCTCATCCTACGAGCAGTACTTC,CASSVGTASSYEQYF
TRBV6-2/TRBV6-3,TRBJ1-1,-,TRBD1,TGTGCCATCACCCCGGACAGGGGGAACACTGAAGCTTTCTTT,CAITPDRGNTEAFF
TRBV7-2,TRBJ1-1,few,TRBD1,TGTGCCAGCAGCCCCCGGGACAGACGTGAAGCTTTCTTT,CASSPRDRREAFF
TRBV6-5,TRBJ2-7,-,-,TGTGCCAGCACCCGAGGGCTCGGCCACGAGCAGTACTTC,CASTRGLGHEQYF
TRBV12-3/TRBV12-4,TRBJ2-3,-,TRBD2,TGTGCCAGCAGTTTAGCGCGGGGGGCGAGGGATACGCAGTATTTT,CASSLARGARDTQYF
TRBV7-2,TRBJ1-6,-,-,TGTGCCATCAGTCAGACGGGACTTAATAATTCACCCCTCCACTTT,CAISQTGLNNSPLHF
TRBV4-2,TRBJ2-5,-,-,TGTGCCAGCAGCCAAGCCTACTCCCAGGAGACCCAGTACTTC,CASSQAYSQETQYF
TRBV20-1,TRBJ2-3,-,TRBD2,TGCAGTGCCTCGAGCGGGGCCTTCACAGATACGCAGTATTTT,CSASSGAFTDTQYF
TRBV19,TRBJ2-3,-,-,TGTGCCAGTAGGGACTCCGGGACCCCCTCCGATACGCAGTATTTT,CASRDSGTPSDTQYF
TRBV28,TRBJ2-1,-,TRBD1,TGTGCCAGCAGAGGCCAGACAGGGGGTGCCTACAATGAGCAGTTCTTC,CASRGQTGGAYNEQFF
TRBV11-1,TRBJ2-1,-,-,TGTGCCAGCAGCTTAGGGACTCAGGGGCGGAATGAGCAGTTCTTC,CASSLGTQGRNEQFF